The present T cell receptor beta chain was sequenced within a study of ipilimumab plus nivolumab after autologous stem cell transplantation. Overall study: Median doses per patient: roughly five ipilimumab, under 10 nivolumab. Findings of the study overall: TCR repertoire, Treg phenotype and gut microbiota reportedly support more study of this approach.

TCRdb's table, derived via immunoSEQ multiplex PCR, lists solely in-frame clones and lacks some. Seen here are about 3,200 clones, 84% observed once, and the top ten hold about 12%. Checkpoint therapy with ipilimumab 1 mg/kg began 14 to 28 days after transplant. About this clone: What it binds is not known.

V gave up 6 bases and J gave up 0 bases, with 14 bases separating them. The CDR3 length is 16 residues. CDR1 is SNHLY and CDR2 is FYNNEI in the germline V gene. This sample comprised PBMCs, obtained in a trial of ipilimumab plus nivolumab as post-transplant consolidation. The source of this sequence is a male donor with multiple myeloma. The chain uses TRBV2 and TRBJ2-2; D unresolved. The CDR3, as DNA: TGTGCCAGCAGCCCCGGACGGCCCGCGAACACCGGGGAGCTGTTTTTT. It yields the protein CASSPGRPANTGELFF.